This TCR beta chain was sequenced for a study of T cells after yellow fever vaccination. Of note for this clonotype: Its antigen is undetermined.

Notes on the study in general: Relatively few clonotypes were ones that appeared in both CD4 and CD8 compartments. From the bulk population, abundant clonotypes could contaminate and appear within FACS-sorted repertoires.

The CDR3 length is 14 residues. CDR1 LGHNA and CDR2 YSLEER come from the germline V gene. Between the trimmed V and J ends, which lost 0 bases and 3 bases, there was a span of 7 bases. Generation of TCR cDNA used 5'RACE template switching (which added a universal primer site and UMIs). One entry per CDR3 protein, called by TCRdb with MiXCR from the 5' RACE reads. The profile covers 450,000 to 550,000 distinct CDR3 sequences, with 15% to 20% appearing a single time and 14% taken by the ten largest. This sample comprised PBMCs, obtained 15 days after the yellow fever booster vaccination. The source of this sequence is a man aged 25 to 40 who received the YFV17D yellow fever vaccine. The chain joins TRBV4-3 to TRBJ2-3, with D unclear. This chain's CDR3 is CASSQDIVTDTQYF. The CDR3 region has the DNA TGCGCCAGCAGCCAAGATATAGTGACAGATACGCAGTATTTT.